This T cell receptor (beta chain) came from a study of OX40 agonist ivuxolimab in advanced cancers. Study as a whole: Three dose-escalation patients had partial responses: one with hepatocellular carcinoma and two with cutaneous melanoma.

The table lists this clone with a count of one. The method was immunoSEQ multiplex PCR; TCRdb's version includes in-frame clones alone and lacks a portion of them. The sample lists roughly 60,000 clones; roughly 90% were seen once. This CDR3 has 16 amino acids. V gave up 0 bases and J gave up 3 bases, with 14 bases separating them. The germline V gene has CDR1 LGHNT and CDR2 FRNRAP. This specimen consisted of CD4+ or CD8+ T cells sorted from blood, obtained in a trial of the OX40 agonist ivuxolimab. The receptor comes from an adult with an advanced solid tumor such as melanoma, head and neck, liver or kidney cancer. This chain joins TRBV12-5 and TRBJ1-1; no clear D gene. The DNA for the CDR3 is TGTGCTAGTGGTTTGGTACGGGTCGGCGGGGACACTGAAGCTTTCTTT. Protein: CASGLVRVGGDTEAFF.